Sequencing of this T cell receptor (beta chain) was carried out in a study of cytomegalovirus exposure and HLA in healthy donors. Losses at the gene ends were 0 bases for V and 5 bases for J; bases not matched to a gene: 5. The CDR3 has 16 amino acids. Germline-derived CDR1 and CDR2 are ENHRY and SYGVKD. Researchers ran the PCR with 60 Vbeta and 13 Jbeta primers. TCRdb keeps only in-frame clones here, not all; method: immunoSEQ multiplex PCR. The data contain 95,000 to 150,000 clones, 65% to 80% of them singletons. The chain combines TRBV10-3 with TRBJ2-3; 10 positions agree with TRBD2. This sequence was found in a man aged 18 to 30 in good health and CMV-seropositive. Sequencing was done on a sample of PBMCs. CDR3 sequence (DNA): TGTGCCATCAGTGAGTCGCAGCGGGGGGGAGGAGATACGCAGTATTTT. Translating it yields CAISESQRGGGDTQYF.